One T cell receptor beta chain is described in this entry. Its antigen is unidentified. Patients with a history of autoimmune disease or on systemic immunosuppression were excluded. Using immunoSEQ multiplex PCR, the repertoire was profiled, and TCRdb retains in-frame clones only, with some absent. The repertoire consists of roughly 80,000 clones, with around 85% occurring once and the leading ten covering 2.2%. Germline loops: CDR1 MDHEN, CDR2 SYDVKM. There are 15 residues in the CDR3. The V and J ends lost 7 bases and 0 bases, in that order; junction bases with no gene match: 8. The sample comes from a study of OX40 agonist ivuxolimab in advanced cancers. Across the study: Earlier treatment with anti-PD-1, anti-PD-L1 or anti-CTLA-4 was permitted, and roughly 42% had received some. In three patients, partial responses were observed, one with hepatocellular carcinoma and two with cutaneous melanoma.

Notes on the study in general: CD8+ T cells (on average) carried more expanded clones than CD4+ T cells.

This clonotype originated in an adult with an advanced solid tumor such as melanoma, head and neck, liver or kidney cancer. V usage is TRBV28 and J usage is TRBJ2-7, with 8 bases that match TRBD2. Sequencing used CD4+ or CD8+ T cells sorted from blood, obtained in a trial of the OX40 agonist ivuxolimab. The CDR3 protein is CASKGGGGSSYEQYF. The CDR3 DNA is TGTGCCAGCAAGGGCGGCGGGGGGAGCTCCTACGAGCAGTACTTC.